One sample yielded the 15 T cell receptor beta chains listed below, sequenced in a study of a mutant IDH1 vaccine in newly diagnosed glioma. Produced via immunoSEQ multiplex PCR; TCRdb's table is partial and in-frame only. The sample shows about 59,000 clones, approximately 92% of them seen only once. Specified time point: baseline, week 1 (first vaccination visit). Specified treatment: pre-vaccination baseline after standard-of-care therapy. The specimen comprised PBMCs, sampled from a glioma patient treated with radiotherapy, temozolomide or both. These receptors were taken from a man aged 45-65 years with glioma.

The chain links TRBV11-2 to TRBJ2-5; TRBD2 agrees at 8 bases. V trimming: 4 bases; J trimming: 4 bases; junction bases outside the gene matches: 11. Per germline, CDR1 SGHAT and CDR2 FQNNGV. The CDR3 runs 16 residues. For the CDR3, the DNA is TGTGCCAGCAGCTATGGGACTAGAGGGAAAGGAGAGACCCAGTACTTC. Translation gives CASSYGTRGKGETQYF.

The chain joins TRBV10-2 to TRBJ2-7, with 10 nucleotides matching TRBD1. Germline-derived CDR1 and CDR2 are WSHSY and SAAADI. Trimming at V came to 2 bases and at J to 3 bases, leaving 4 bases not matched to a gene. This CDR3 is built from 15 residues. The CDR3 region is CASSEGTGAFYEQYF. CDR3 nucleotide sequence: TGCGCCAGCAGTGAGGGGACAGGGGCCTTCTACGAGCAGTACTTC.

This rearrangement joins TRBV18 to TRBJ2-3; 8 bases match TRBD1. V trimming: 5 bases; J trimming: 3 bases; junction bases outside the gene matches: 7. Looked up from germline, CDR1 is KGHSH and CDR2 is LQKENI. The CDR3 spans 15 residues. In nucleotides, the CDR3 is TGTGCCAGCTCAGGGGCCACAGGGGGGACAGATACGCAGTATTTT. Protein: CASSGATGGTDTQYF.

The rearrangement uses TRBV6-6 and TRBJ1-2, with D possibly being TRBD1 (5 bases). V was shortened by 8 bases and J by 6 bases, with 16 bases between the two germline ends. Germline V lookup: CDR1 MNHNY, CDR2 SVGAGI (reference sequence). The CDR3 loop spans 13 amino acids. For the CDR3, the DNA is TGTGCCAGCGCGTATACAGGTACCGATGGCTACACCTTC. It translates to CASAYTGTDGYTF.

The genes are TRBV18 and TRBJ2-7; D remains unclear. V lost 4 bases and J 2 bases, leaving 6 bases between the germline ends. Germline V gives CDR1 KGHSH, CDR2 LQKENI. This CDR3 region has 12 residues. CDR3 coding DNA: TGTGCCAGCTCACGAATCGCCTACGAGCAGTACTTC. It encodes CASSRIAYEQYF.

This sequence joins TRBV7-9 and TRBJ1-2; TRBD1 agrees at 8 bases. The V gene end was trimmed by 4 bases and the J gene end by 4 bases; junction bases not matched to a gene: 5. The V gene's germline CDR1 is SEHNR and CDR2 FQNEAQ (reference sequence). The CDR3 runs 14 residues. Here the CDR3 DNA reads TGTGCCAGCAGCTACGGACAGGGCCCCTATGGCTACACCTTC. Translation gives CASSYGQGPYGYTF.

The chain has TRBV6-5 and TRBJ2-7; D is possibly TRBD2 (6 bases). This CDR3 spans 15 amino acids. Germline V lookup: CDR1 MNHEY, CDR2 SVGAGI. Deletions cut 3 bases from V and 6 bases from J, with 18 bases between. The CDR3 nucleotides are TGTGCCAGCAGTTATCGCGGGGACTTCCCCGGCGAGCAGTACTTC. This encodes CASSYRGDFPGEQYF.

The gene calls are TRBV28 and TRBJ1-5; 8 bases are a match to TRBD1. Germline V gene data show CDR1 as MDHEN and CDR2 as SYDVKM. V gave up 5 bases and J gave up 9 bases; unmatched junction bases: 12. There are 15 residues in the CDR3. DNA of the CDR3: TGTGCCAGCAGTCCAACCGGGACAGGTGAGCGGCCCCAGCATTTT. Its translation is CASSPTGTGERPQHF.

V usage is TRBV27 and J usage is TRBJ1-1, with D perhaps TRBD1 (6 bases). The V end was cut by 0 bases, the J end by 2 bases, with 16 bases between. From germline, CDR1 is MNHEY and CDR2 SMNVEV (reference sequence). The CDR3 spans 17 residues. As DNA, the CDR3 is TGTGCCAGCAGTTTATCGGGGGGGCTATTAGTTAACACTGAAGCTTTCTTT. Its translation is CASSLSGGLLVNTEAFF.

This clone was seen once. The CDR3 loop reads CASSLILKDLTF. The CDR3 DNA reads TGTGCCAGCAGTTTAATCCTTAAGGACCTGACTTTC. The chain is built from TRBV28 and TRBJ2-6; no clear D gene. CDR1 and CDR2 from the germline V gene are MDHEN and SYDVKM. The CDR3 runs to 12 residues. Trimming shortened V by 2 bases and J by 15 bases, and 11 bases separated the two germline ends. The variable domain in full, completed from reference TRBV28 and TRBJ2-6, reads DVKVTQSSRYLVKRTGEKVFLECVQDMDHENMFWYRQDPGLGLRLIYFSYDVKMKEKGDIPEGYSVSREKKERFSLILESASTNQTSMYLCASSLILKDLTFGAGSRLTVL.

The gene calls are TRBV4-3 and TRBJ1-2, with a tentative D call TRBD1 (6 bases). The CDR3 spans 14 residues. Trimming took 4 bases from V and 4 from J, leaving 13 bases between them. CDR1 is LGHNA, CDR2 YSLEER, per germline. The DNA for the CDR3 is TGCGCCAGCAGCCCAGGGGTTGAGGGCTATGGCTACACCTTC. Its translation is CASSPGVEGYGYTF.

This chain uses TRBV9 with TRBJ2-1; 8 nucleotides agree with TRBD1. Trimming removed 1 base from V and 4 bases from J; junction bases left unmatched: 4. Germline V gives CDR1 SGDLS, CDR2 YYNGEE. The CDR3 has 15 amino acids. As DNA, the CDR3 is TGTGCCAGCAGCGTACTACAGGGGGGTTACAATGAGCAGTTCTTC. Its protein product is CASSVLQGGYNEQFF.

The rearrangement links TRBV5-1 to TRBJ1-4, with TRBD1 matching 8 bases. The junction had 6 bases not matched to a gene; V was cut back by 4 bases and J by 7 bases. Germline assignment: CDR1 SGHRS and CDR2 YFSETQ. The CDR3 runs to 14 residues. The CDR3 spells CASSPGQAPEKLFF. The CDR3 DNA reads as TGCGCCAGCAGCCCGGGACAGGCACCTGAAAAACTGTTTTTT.

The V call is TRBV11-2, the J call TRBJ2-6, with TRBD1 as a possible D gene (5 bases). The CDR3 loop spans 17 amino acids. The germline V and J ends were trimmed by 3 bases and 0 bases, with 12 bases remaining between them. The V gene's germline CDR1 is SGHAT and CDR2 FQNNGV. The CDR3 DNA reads TGTGCCAGCAGCTTGAGCAGTGGACACTCTGGGGCCAACGTCCTGACTTTC. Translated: CASSLSSGHSGANVLTF.

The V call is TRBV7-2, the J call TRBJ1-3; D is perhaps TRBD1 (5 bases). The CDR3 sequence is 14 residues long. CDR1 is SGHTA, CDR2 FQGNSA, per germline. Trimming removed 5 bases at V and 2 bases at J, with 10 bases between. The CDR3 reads CASSLPGAGNTIYF. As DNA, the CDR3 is TGTGCCAGCAGCCTACCGGGGGCTGGAAACACCATATATTTT.